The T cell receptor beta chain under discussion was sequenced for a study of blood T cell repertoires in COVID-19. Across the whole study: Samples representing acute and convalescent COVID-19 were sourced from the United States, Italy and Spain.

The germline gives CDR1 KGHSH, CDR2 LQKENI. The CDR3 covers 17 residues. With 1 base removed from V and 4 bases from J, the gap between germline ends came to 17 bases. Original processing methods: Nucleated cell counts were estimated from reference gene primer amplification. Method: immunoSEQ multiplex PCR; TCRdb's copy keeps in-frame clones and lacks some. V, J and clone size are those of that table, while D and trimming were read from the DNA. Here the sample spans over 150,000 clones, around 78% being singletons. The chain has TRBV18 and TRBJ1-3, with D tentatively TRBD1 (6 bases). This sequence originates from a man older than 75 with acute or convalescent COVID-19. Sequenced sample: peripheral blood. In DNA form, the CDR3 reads TGTGCCAGCTCACCACTTCCCAGGGGACTAAAGGGAAACACCATATATTTT. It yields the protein CASSPLPRGLKGNTIYF.